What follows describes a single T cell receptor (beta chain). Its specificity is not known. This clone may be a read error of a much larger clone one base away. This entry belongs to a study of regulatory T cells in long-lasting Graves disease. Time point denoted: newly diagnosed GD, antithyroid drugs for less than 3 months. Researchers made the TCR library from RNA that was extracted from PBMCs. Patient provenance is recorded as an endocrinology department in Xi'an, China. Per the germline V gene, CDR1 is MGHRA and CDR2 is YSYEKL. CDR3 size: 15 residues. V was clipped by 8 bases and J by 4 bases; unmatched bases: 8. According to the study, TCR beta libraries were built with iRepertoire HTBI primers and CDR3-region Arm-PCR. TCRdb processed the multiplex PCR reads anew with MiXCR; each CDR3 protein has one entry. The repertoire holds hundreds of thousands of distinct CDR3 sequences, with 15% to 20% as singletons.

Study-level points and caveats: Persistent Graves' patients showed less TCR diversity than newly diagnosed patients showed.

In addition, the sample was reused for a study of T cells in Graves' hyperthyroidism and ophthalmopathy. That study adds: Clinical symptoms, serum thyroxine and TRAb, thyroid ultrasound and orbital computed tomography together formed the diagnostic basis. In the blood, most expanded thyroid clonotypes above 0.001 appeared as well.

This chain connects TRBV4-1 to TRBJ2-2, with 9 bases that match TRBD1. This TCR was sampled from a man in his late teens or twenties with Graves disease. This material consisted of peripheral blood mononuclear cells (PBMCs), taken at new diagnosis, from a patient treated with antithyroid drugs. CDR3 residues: CASRYGTGPTGELFF. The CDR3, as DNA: TGCGCCAGCCGCTACGGGACAGGGCCCACCGGGGAGCTGTTTTTT.